These 10 T cell receptor beta chains were all obtained from the same sample, sequenced in a study of CD8+ T cells in alopecia areata. RNA extraction was followed by reverse transcription into cDNA, which acted as the sequencing template. Only in-frame clones appear in the TCRdb table, and some are missing; sequencing was by immunoSEQ multiplex PCR. The data contain 120,000 or so clones, roughly 69% of them singletons. Sequenced: CD4+ T cells sorted from blood. These receptors all come from a human donor in good health.

The chain uses TRBV29-1 and TRBJ1-2, with TRBD1 as a possible D gene (6 bases). The CDR3 runs to 14 residues. Germline V gene lookup returns CDR1 SQVTM and CDR2 ANQGSEA. V was pared by 5 bases and J by 3 bases, with 16 bases between. The CDR3 DNA is TGCAGCGTTCAAACACGAAAGGGGGACTATGGCTACACCTTC. Amino acid sequence: CSVQTRKGDYGYTF.

The V and J genes are TRBV6-6 and TRBJ1-1, with D unclear. The germline CDR1 and CDR2 sequences are MNHNY and SVGAGI (reference sequence). V lost 6 bases and J lost 3, with 20 bases in between. The CDR3 loop spans 16 amino acids. For the CDR3, the DNA is TGTGCCAGCAGCCGAGGAGGGAACCGTTTGGACACTGAAGCTTTCTTT. It codes for CASSRGGNRLDTEAFF.

J is TRBJ2-3 and V is TRBV5-6; 11 positions match TRBD1. The V and J ends lost 3 bases and 4 bases, in that order; junction bases with no gene match: 4. In germline, CDR1 is SGHDT, CDR2 YYEEEE. This CDR3 has 15 amino acids. CDR3 protein: CASSSGTGGPDTQYF. In DNA, the CDR3 is TGTGCCAGCAGCTCCGGGACAGGGGGACCAGATACGCAGTATTTT.

The chain employs TRBV30 and TRBJ1-5; D remains ambiguous. V was cut by 1 base and J by 4 bases, with 5 bases left in between. The CDR3 is 12 residues long. Germline values: CDR1 GTSNPN, CDR2 SVGIG (reference sequence). The CDR3 loop reads CAWSDFNQPQHF. Here the CDR3 DNA reads TGTGCCTGGAGTGATTTTAATCAGCCCCAGCATTTT.

The rearrangement joins TRBV30 to TRBJ1-1; D is unresolved. Per the germline V gene, CDR1 is GTSNPN and CDR2 is SVGIG (reference sequence). There are 14 residues in the CDR3. V lost 3 bases and J 0 bases, leaving 11 bases between the germline ends. CDR3 sequence (DNA): TGTGCCTGGAGCCGACGGATCATGAACACTGAAGCTTTCTTT. Amino acid sequence: CAWSRRIMNTEAFF.

This chain joins TRBV4-1 and TRBJ1-5; D not certain. Germline V gives CDR1 MGHRA, CDR2 YSYEKL. This CDR3 contains 17 residues. Between the trimmed V and J ends, which lost 1 base and 2 bases, there was a span of 15 bases. Here the CDR3 reads CASSQVPGPYGNQPQHF. The CDR3 DNA reads as TGCGCCAGCAGCCAAGTTCCAGGACCCTATGGCAATCAGCCCCAGCATTTT.

This sequence joins TRBV19 and TRBJ1-2, with D possibly matching TRBD1 (6 bases). The CDR3 totals 14 residues. V was cut by 6 bases and J by 2 bases, with 13 bases left in between. Germline V gene sequence: CDR1 LNHDA, CDR2 SQIVND (reference sequence). Here the CDR3 reads CASSEDSQNYGYTF. The CDR3 nucleotides are TGTGCCAGTAGCGAGGACAGCCAGAACTATGGCTACACCTTC.

V usage is TRBV29-1 and J usage is TRBJ1-2; D is ambiguous. Trimming removed 2 bases from V and 8 bases from J, with 9 bases in between. The CDR3 runs 11 residues. The germline gives CDR1 SQVTM, CDR2 ANQGSEA. The CDR3, as DNA: TGCAGCGTTGAATATCTTGGCGGCTACACCTTC. It is translated as CSVEYLGGYTF.

This clone was counted only a few times. The chain combines TRBV5-4 with TRBJ2-7, with D unresolved. Germline values: CDR1 SGHNT, CDR2 YYREEE (reference sequence). The CDR3 contains 15 residues. The V end was cut by 0 bases, the J end by 2 bases, with 12 bases between. DNA of the CDR3: TGTGCCAGCAGCTTGGGGCAGTCGGTGACCTACGAGCAGTACTTC. It specifies CASSLGQSVTYEQYF.

In its sample, this clone was seen a few times. This chain uses TRBV29-1 with TRBJ2-3; D unresolved. The V end lost 0 bases, the J end lost 5 bases, and 9 bases lay between the germline ends. The CDR3 covers 13 residues. The germline V gene has CDR1 SQVTM and CDR2 ANQGSEA. For the CDR3, the DNA is TGCAGCGTTGAAGATCGACGTGGAGATACGCAGTATTTT. This codes for CSVEDRRGDTQYF.